The rows below give T cell receptor beta chains drawn from one sample of a study of blood T cells in healthy people across ages. TCRdb reprocessed the 5' RACE reads with MiXCR, giving one entry per CDR3 protein. The sample includes hundreds of thousands of distinct CDR3 sequences, approximately 30% of them seen just once. Specimen: blood. These receptors all stem from an elderly woman in good health. CDR3s include the opening cysteine and the closing phenylalanine or tryptophan. A D gene is named only where the DNA matches it firmly. Size is omitted from some rows. Given values are once, few, many or a class for expanded clones.

D | J | size | V | DNA | CDR3
. | TRBJ2-5 | . | TRBV10-3 | TGTGCCATCAGTCGTGAGGGTAGGTTGGATGAGCAGTACTTC | CAISREGRLDEQYF
TRBD2 | TRBJ2-1 | many | TRBV2 | TGTGCCGGTACGCCGAGCGGGGGGCCCAATGAGCAGTTCTTC | CAGTPSGGPNEQFF
. | TRBJ2-5 | . | TRBV29-1 | TGCAGCGTTGCTAACGGGGGCCTGTACAATGAGCAGTACTTC | CSVANGGLYNEQYF
TRBD1 | TRBJ1-5 | few | TRBV6-1 | TGTGCCAGCAGTGCAGGGGGGGATCAGCCCCAGCATTTT | CASSAGGDQPQHF
. | TRBJ1-2 | many | TRBV29-1 | TGCAGCGTTGAAGAGGGGCAGGGAAGCGGCTACACCTTC | CSVEEGQGSGYTF
. | TRBJ1-1 | many | TRBV10-3 | TGTGCCATCAGTGAGCGGGGGCTCAGAGAGGGCTCTGAAGCTTTCTTT | CAISERGLREGSEAFF
TRBD2 | TRBJ2-3 | . | TRBV15 | TGTGCCACCAGCGGAGTAATAGCGGGAGGGCCTCATACGCAGTATTTT | CATSGVIAGGPHTQYF
. | TRBJ1-4 | . | TRBV27 | TGTGCCAGCAGTTGTTCTGGGACTAATGAAAAACTGTTTTTT | CASSCSGTNEKLFF
TRBD1 | TRBJ2-7 | many | TRBV6-2/TRBV6-3 | TGTGCCAGCAGTTTACAGGGGATAGCCTCGTCCCTCCGCCCCTCCTACGAGCAGTACTTC | CASSLQGIASSLRPSYEQYF
. | TRBJ2-3 | many | TRBV28 | TGTGCCAGCAAGGGCACAGATACGCAGTATTTT | CASKGTDTQYF
. | TRBJ2-2 | . | TRBV20-1 | TGCAGTGCCACAACTGGTGGCGGGGAGCTGTTTTTT | CSATTGGGELFF
. | TRBJ2-4 | many | TRBV6-2/TRBV6-3 | TGTGCCAGCAGTTATGGGACAGCCAAAAACATTCAGTACTTC | CASSYGTAKNIQYF
TRBD1 | TRBJ2-7 | many | TRBV11-2 | TGTGCCAGCAGCCGAGACAGGGGGCACTCCTACGAGCAGTACTTC | CASSRDRGHSYEQYF
TRBD2 | TRBJ2-1 | few | TRBV5-1 | TGCGCCAGCAGCTCGGGACTAGCGGGTTATACATACAATGAGCAGTTCTTC | CASSSGLAGYTYNEQFF
TRBD2 | TRBJ2-7 | . | TRBV5-4 | TGTGCCAGCAGCGATGCAACTAGCGGGCCCTACAATGAGCAGTACTTC | CASSDATSGPYNEQYF
. | TRBJ2-7 | many | TRBV3-1 | TGTGCCAGCAGCCGCGGAACTAACTACGAGCAGTACTTC | CASSRGTNYEQYF
TRBD1 | TRBJ1-1 | . | TRBV2 | TGTGCCAGCAGTGAGGACAGGAGCACTGAAGCTTTCTTT | CASSEDRSTEAFF
. | TRBJ2-7 | many | TRBV20-1 | TGCAGTGCTAAGACCGGACGGGGGATAAGAAACGAGCAGTACTTC | CSAKTGRGIRNEQYF
TRBD2 | TRBJ2-1 | many | TRBV24-1 | TGTGCCACCAGTGGTAGCGGGGGGGGTTACAATGAGCAGTTCTTC | CATSGSGGGYNEQFF
. | TRBJ2-1 | many | TRBV6-6 | TGTGCCAGCAGTTACTCGGGGGGCAGGGGGACAGTCAATGAGCAGTTCTTC | CASSYSGGRGTVNEQFF
. | TRBJ1-2 | few | TRBV20-1 | TGCAGTGCTACCCGGGACACAAACTATGGCTACACCTTC | CSATRDTNYGYTF
. | TRBJ1-2 | few | TRBV29-1 | TGCGGCGTTGAAGATCGGGGACACTATGGCTACACCTTC | CGVEDRGHYGYTF
TRBD2 | TRBJ2-1 | few | TRBV5-1 | TGCGCCAGCAGCTTTCTACTAGCGGGGGGGTACAATGAGCAGTTCTTC | CASSFLLAGGYNEQFF
. | TRBJ2-5 | . | TRBV5-5 | TGTGCCAGCAGCTCTCGCGAGACCGGGGAGACCCAGTACTTC | CASSSRETGETQYF
. | TRBJ1-5 | few | TRBV5-6 | TGTGCCAGCAGCTTGGGCGCTTCAGGCGGGCAGCCCCAGCATTTT | CASSLGASGGQPQHF
. | TRBJ1-5 | . | TRBV12-5 | TGTGCTAGTGGAGCCCTCAGGGGCAATCAGCCCCAGCATTTT | CASGALRGNQPQHF
. | TRBJ1-1 | . | TRBV27 | TGTGCCAGCAGTTTAACCCCACAGGGCGCCATTAAAGCTTTCTTT | CASSLTPQGAIKAFF
. | TRBJ1-6 | . | TRBV15 | TGTGCCACCAGCAGAGACGGGACCACACTAGGGCCCCTCCACTTT | CATSRDGTTLGPLHF
. | TRBJ2-3 | many | TRBV6-5 | TGTGCCAGCAGTTATTCCGGGGGTAAGACAGATACGCAGTATTTT | CASSYSGGKTDTQYF
. | TRBJ1-1 | few | TRBV15 | TGTGCCACCAGCCCCCGTACAGGAGCTGAAGCTTTCTTT | CATSPRTGAEAFF
. | TRBJ2-1 | many | TRBV12-3/TRBV12-4 | TGTGCCAGCAGTCCCGACCGGGTTGATGAGCAGTTCTTC | CASSPDRVDEQFF
. | TRBJ1-3 | . | TRBV12-3/TRBV12-4 | TGTGCCAGCAGTCTAGCCCCGGGTCCAGTGAACACCATATATTTT | CASSLAPGPVNTIYF
TRBD2 | TRBJ2-7 | few | TRBV2 | TGTGCCAGCATGCCGGGACTAGTTTCCGAGCAGTACTTC | CASMPGLVSEQYF
TRBD1 | TRBJ2-1 | many | TRBV12-3/TRBV12-4 | TGTGCCAGCAAGTACAGGGGCTATGAGCAGTTCTTC | CASKYRGYEQFF
. | TRBJ2-3 | . | TRBV10-3 | TGTGCCATCAGGGCGGGCTTAACCACAGATATGCAGTATTTT | CAIRAGLTTDMQYF
. | TRBJ2-5 | many | TRBV9 | TGTGCCAGCAGCGTTGCGGGAACAGAGACCCAGTACTTC | CASSVAGTETQYF
. | TRBJ1-2 | . | TRBV3-1 | TGTGCCAGCAGCCATGAAAACGGGAGTTATGGCTACACCTTC | CASSHENGSYGYTF
TRBD1 | TRBJ1-2 | many | TRBV5-1 | TGCGCCAGCAGCGCAGCCGGGACAGGGTTCGAGGCGAACTATGGCTACACCTTC | CASSAAGTGFEANYGYTF
TRBD2 | TRBJ2-2 | . | TRBV30 | TGTGCCTGGGGTAGCGGGGAGCCCTCGGGCACCGGGGAGCTGTTTTTT | CAWGSGEPSGTGELFF
. | TRBJ1-6 | many | TRBV7-2 | TGTGCCAGCAGCCCAGAACAGACCTATAATTCACCCCTCCACTTT | CASSPEQTYNSPLHF
. | TRBJ2-3 | . | TRBV5-1 | TGCGCCAGCAGCCTGTCCTCTCGCGAACCGCGAGATACGCAGTATTTT | CASSLSSREPRDTQYF
TRBD1 | TRBJ1-2 | . | TRBV5-1 | TGCGCCAGCAGCTTGGATCAGGGGGGGTTTGGCTACACCTTC | CASSLDQGGFGYTF
TRBD1 | TRBJ1-2 | many | TRBV2 | TGTGCCAGCAGTGGCCGACAGGGAGATCCTCCTGGCTACACCTTC | CASSGRQGDPPGYTF
TRBD1 | TRBJ1-5 | few | TRBV2 | TGTGCCAGCAGTCTACGGGACAGCGATAATCAGCCCCAGCATTTT | CASSLRDSDNQPQHF